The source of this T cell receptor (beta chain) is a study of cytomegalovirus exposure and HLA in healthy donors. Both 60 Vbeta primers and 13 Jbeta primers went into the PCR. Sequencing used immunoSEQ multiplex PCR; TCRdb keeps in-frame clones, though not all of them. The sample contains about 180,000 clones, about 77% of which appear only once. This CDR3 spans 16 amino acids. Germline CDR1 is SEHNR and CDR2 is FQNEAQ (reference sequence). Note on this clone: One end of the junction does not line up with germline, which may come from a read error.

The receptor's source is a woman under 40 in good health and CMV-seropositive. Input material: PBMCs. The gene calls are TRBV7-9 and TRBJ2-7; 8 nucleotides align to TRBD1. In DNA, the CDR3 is TGTTCCAGCAGCCCCGTTTGGACAGGGAACTCCTACGAGCAGTACTTC. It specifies CSSSPVWTGNSYEQYF.